Below are 27 T cell receptor beta chains sequenced from a single sample in a study of Graves' ophthalmopathy and Graves' hyperthyroidism. Amplified material comprised TCR beta CDR3 regions derived from RNA transcripts. The first-round RT-PCR employed HTBI primers together with the Qiagen OneStep RT-PCR kit. A multiplex PCR was then performed as the second round. TCRdb re-analysed the multiplex PCR reads in MiXCR, keeping a single row per CDR3 protein. The repertoire holds 450,000 or so distinct CDR3 sequences, over 13% seen once, with over 8% in the top ten. The specimen was blood. These receptors were collected from a woman aged 25 to 39 with Graves' ophthalmopathy.

This clonotype was seen repeatedly, ten times or more. The V call is TRBV6-2 or TRBV6-3, the J call TRBJ1-2; D possibly corresponds to TRBD1 (5 bases). Germline CDR1 reads MNHEY; CDR2 reads SVGEGT. The CDR3 extends over 14 amino acids. Trimming shortened V by 6 bases and J by 4 bases, and 15 bases separated the two germline ends. CDR3 nucleotide sequence: TGTGCCAGCAGCATCGGGGGAAGGAGCTATGGCTACACCTTC. This translates into CASSIGGRSYGYTF.

This chain joins TRBV6-1 and TRBJ2-7; 8 nucleotides agree with TRBD2. Germline loops: CDR1 MNHNS, CDR2 SASEGT. With 6 bases clipped from V and 6 bases from J, the junction kept 10 bases outside the gene matches. The CDR3 extends over 14 amino acids. As DNA, the CDR3 is TGTGCCAGCAGACGAGCGGGAGCTGCCTTCGAGCAGTACTTC. This encodes CASRRAGAAFEQYF.

This clonotype was observed at least ten times. The rearrangement links TRBV28 to TRBJ2-5, with D hard to call. Germline V gene lookup returns CDR1 MDHEN and CDR2 SYDVKM. This CDR3 has 11 residues. V lost 3 bases, J lost 7 bases, and 6 bases lay in between. CDR3 residues: CASSFAGTQYF. In DNA form, the CDR3 reads TGTGCCAGCAGTTTTGCAGGGACCCAGTACTTC.

This clonotype was seen ten or more times. This chain joins TRBV12-3 or TRBV12-4 and TRBJ2-6, with D unclear. The V gene lost 2 bases and the J gene lost 4 bases, with 12 bases spanning the gap. This CDR3 region has 16 residues. The DNA of the CDR3 is TGTGCCAGCAGTTTAATTCTAAGGTCCGGGGCCAACGTCCTGACTTTC. It specifies CASSLILRSGANVLTF.

This clonotype was counted many times. The CDR3 loop reads CASSTKSGTSPYEQYF. The CDR3 region has the DNA TGTGCCAGCAGCACCAAATCCGGGACAAGTCCCTACGAGCAGTACTTC. V usage is TRBV11-3 and J usage is TRBJ2-7; a possible D gene is TRBD1 (6 bases). Germline V CDR1 and CDR2: SGHNT, YENEEA. The V and J ends lost 5 bases and 2 bases respectively, with 19 bases between them. The CDR3 loop spans 16 amino acids. The whole variable domain, filled in from reference TRBV11-3 and TRBJ2-7, reads EAGVVQSPRYKIIEKKQPVAFWCNPISGHNTLYWYLQNLGQGPELLIRYENEEAVDDSQLPKDRFSAERLKGVDSTLKIQPAELGDSAVYLCASSTKSGTSPYEQYFGPGTRLTVT.

This clonotype was counted at least ten times. The chain links TRBV19 to TRBJ2-7; D is undetermined. V lost 5 bases and J lost 4, with 12 bases in between. Germline CDR1 is LNHDA and CDR2 is SQIVND (reference sequence). The CDR3 is made up of 13 amino acids. CDR3 residues: CASSPGRWYEQYF. In DNA, the CDR3 is TGTGCCAGTAGTCCCGGCAGGTGGTACGAGCAGTACTTC. Based on the CDR3 plus reference TRBV19 and TRBJ2-7, the full variable domain is DGGITQSPKYLFRKEGQNVTLSCEQNLNHDAMYWYRQDPGQGLRLIYYSQIVNDFQKGDIAEGYSVSREKKESFPLTVTSAQKNPTAFYLCASSPGRWYEQYFGPGTRLTVT.

This clonotype was seen repeatedly, ten times or more. The chain combines TRBV6-2 or TRBV6-3 with TRBJ1-1; 8 nucleotides match TRBD1. The germline V gene encodes CDR1 MNHEY and CDR2 SVGEGT. This CDR3 contains 15 residues. V gave up 5 bases and J gave up 0 bases; unmatched junction bases: 5. The CDR3, as DNA: TGTGCCAGCAGTCGGGGACAGGTGATGAACACTGAAGCTTTCTTT. Protein sequence: CASSRGQVMNTEAFF.

The CDR3 reads CASSSRDSYNEQFF. The CDR3, as DNA: TGTGCCAGCAGCTCCCGGGACTCTTACAATGAGCAGTTCTTC. The chain recombines TRBV11-3 with TRBJ2-1; TRBD2 might be the D (6 bases). The CDR3 extends over 14 amino acids. CDR1 is SGHNT, CDR2 YENEEA, per germline. V lost 4 bases and J 4 bases, leaving 11 bases between the germline ends.

This clonotype was found many times. A much bigger clone sits one base away, suggesting this may be a read error. The chain recombines TRBV6-1 with TRBJ1-3; D not certain. V lost 1 base to trimming and J lost 8 bases, with 3 bases between them. Looked up from germline, CDR1 is MNHNS and CDR2 is SASEGT. The CDR3 contains 11 residues. The CDR3 DNA sequence: TGTGCCAGCAGTGAAGGAGACACCATATATTTT. Its translation: CASSEGDTIYF.

The rearrangement joins TRBV29-1 to TRBJ2-5, with 7 bases aligning to TRBD1. J gave up 5 bases and V 6 bases, and 12 bases lay outside the gene matches. This CDR3 region has 14 residues. Germline loops: CDR1 SQVTM, CDR2 ANQGSEA. CDR3 nucleotide sequence: TGCAGCGTCCAAGACAGGGTCCATCGGGAGACCCAGTACTTC. As protein: CSVQDRVHRETQYF.

This clonotype was seen only a few times. The chain is built from TRBV12-3 or TRBV12-4 and TRBJ2-2, with D possibly TRBD1 on 6 matching bases. V was clipped by 7 bases and J by 0 bases, with 12 bases between them. The CDR3 has 15 amino acids. The CDR3 loop is CASTLDSANTGELFF. CDR3 nucleotide sequence: TGTGCCAGCACCTTGGACAGCGCGAACACCGGGGAGCTGTTTTTT.

This clonotype was recorded at least ten times. The chain links TRBV6-1 to TRBJ2-7, with D perhaps TRBD2 (5 bases). V was shortened by 6 bases and J by 2 bases, with 14 bases between the two germline ends. This CDR3 contains 14 residues. The germline gives CDR1 MNHNS, CDR2 SASEGT. The CDR3 nucleotides are TGTGCCAGCAGCTCGGGAAGAATCACCTACGAGCAGTACTTC. Protein product: CASSSGRITYEQYF.

This clonotype was seen only a few times. This chain links TRBV20-1 with TRBJ2-5; D possibly matches TRBD1 or TRBD2 (5 bases each). Deletions cut 4 bases from V and 4 bases from J, with 13 bases between. Germline CDR1 is DFQATT and CDR2 is SNEGSKA (reference sequence). This CDR3 region has 13 residues. CDR3 protein: CSAIRGDGETQYF. The CDR3 nucleotides read TGCAGTGCTATCCGAGGGGACGGAGAGACCCAGTACTTC.

This clonotype has ten or more counts. This sequence joins TRBV28 and TRBJ1-2; D gene ambiguous. The CDR3 has 13 residues. Trimming pared 6 bases from V and 3 bases from J, leaving 11 bases between. Germline lookup yields CDR1 MDHEN and CDR2 SYDVKM. Here the CDR3 reads CASRLARYYGYTF. DNA for the CDR3: TGTGCCAGCAGACTCGCTCGGTACTATGGCTACACCTTC.

V usage is TRBV30 and J usage is TRBJ1-5; D possibly corresponds to TRBD1 (5 bases). The CDR3 covers 12 residues. The germline V gene encodes CDR1 GTSNPN and CDR2 SVGIG (reference sequence). The V gene lost 7 bases and the J gene lost 4 bases, with 11 bases spanning the gap. The CDR3 DNA reads as TGTGCCTCGGGACCGTGGAATCAGCCCCAGCATTTT. This translates into CASGPWNQPQHF.

The chain has TRBV6-1 and TRBJ2-7; the D gene is possibly TRBD2 (5 bases). Trimming shortened V by 8 bases and J by 3 bases, and 11 bases separated the two germline ends. Per germline, CDR1 MNHNS and CDR2 SASEGT. The CDR3 extends over 12 amino acids. The CDR3 DNA sequence: TGTGCCAGCCAAGACTATATCTACGAGCAGTACTTC. This gives the protein CASQDYIYEQYF.

This clonotype was found many times. The gene calls are TRBV12-3 or TRBV12-4 and TRBJ1-1; D perhaps matches TRBD1 (6 bases). V was pared by 6 bases and J by 10 bases, with 18 bases between. The CDR3 has 13 residues. Here the CDR3 DNA reads TGTGCCAGCAGCTCGGACAGCCTCAAGAGAGCTTTCTTT. Translating gives CASSSDSLKRAFF.

This clonotype was detected ten times or more. The chain links TRBV19 to TRBJ2-7; D perhaps matches TRBD1 (5 bases). Trimming pared 7 bases from V and 3 bases from J, leaving 19 bases between. Germline V CDR1 and CDR2: LNHDA, SQIVND (reference sequence). CDR3 length equals 15 residues. The CDR3 nucleotides read TGTGCCAGTACCTCATGGGCAGGGTCGAGCTACGAGCAGTACTTC. Encoded protein: CASTSWAGSSYEQYF.

This clonotype occurred many times. For the CDR3, the DNA is TGTGCCAGCAGTGAAGCCTGGACGGGACCTACGAACACTGAAGCTTTCTTT. Protein product: CASSEAWTGPTNTEAFF. The chain uses TRBV6-1 and TRBJ1-1; a weak D match, TRBD1 (5 bases). V dropped 0 bases and J dropped 1 base, with 15 bases sitting between them. The germline gives CDR1 MNHNS, CDR2 SASEGT. The CDR3 has 17 amino acids.

Only a few counts were recorded for this clonotype. This chain joins TRBV7-6 and TRBJ2-5, with 8 bases aligning to TRBD1. V shed 5 bases, J shed 1 base, and the junction held 6 bases outside the gene matches. Germline loops: CDR1 SGHVS, CDR2 FNYEAQ. CDR3 length equals 15 residues. This CDR3 reads CASSRTDRGQETQYF. As DNA, the CDR3 is TGTGCCAGCAGCCGAACCGACAGGGGCCAAGAGACCCAGTACTTC.

This clonotype was picked up many times. V usage is TRBV12-3 or TRBV12-4 and J usage is TRBJ2-7; maybe TRBD2 (6 bases). CDR3 length: 14 residues. V gave up 5 bases and J gave up 2 bases, with 13 bases separating them. CDR3 loop: CASSRGRGTYEQYF. The CDR3 nucleotides read TGTGCCAGCAGTCGAGGGCGGGGTACCTACGAGCAGTACTTC.

This clonotype was recorded many times. V and J are TRBV27 and TRBJ2-5; D gene unclear. V lost 2 bases to trimming and J lost 5 bases, with 12 bases between them. CDR1 MNHEY and CDR2 SMNVEV come from the germline V gene (reference sequence). The length of the CDR3 is 14 residues. The CDR3 loop is CASSLGRLGETQYF. The DNA for the CDR3 is TGTGCCAGCAGTTTAGGGCGACTGGGGGAGACCCAGTACTTC.

This clonotype appeared a few times. This chain links TRBV4-1 with TRBJ2-7; D possibly corresponds to TRBD2 (7 bases). The V and J ends lost 4 bases and 1 base respectively, with 14 bases between them. The CDR3 consists of 15 residues. Germline CDR1 is MGHRA and CDR2 is YSYEKL. The CDR3 DNA reads TGCGCCAGCAGCCCGCGGGGGCGAAGGTCCTACGAGCAGTACTTC. The encoded protein is CASSPRGRRSYEQYF.

The rearrangement links TRBV3-1 to TRBJ1-3; perhaps TRBD1 as D (5 bases). The CDR3 is made up of 18 amino acids. Germline lookup yields CDR1 LGHDT and CDR2 YNNKEL (reference sequence). Trimming shortened V by 0 bases and J by 0 bases, and 15 bases separated the two germline ends. The chain's CDR3 is CASSQERGGTYSGNTIYF. CDR3 nucleotide sequence: TGTGCCAGCAGCCAAGAAAGAGGAGGGACCTACTCTGGAAACACCATATATTTT.

This clonotype was seen repeatedly, ten times or more. This chain links TRBV10-3 with TRBJ1-2; no clear D gene. CDR1 is ENHRY, CDR2 SYGVKD, per germline. Trimming took off 3 bases at V and 7 bases at J, with 24 bases between the two ends. CDR3 size: 17 residues. CDR3 sequence: CAISENLPTRSHGGYTF. The CDR3 DNA sequence: TGTGCCATCAGTGAAAACCTACCAACAAGGAGTCACGGTGGCTACACCTTC.

The V gene is TRBV19, the J gene TRBJ2-2, with a possible D match to TRBD1 (9 bases). CDR1 LNHDA and CDR2 SQIVND come from the germline V gene (reference sequence). The CDR3 contains 14 residues. The CDR3 protein is CGVLADRGTGELFF. The CDR3, as DNA: TGTGGGGTACTAGCGGACAGGGGCACCGGGGAGCTGTTTTTT.

The V call is TRBV19, the J call TRBJ1-2, with a weak D call TRBD1 (6 bases). V gave up 4 bases and J gave up 2 bases, with 14 bases separating them. Looked up from germline, CDR1 is LNHDA and CDR2 is SQIVND (reference sequence). This CDR3 region has 15 residues. The CDR3 region is CASSRTWTANYGYTF. Here the CDR3 DNA reads TGTGCCAGTAGTAGAACTTGGACAGCAAACTATGGCTACACCTTC. Full variable domain (rest looked up from reference TRBV19 and TRBJ1-2): DGGITQSPKYLFRKEGQNVTLSCEQNLNHDAMYWYRQDPGQGLRLIYYSQIVNDFQKGDIAEGYSVSREKKESFPLTVTSAQKNPTAFYLCASSRTWTANYGYTFGSGTRLTVV.